The text below deals with one T cell receptor (beta chain). The target antigen is unknown. This sample is drawn from a study of T cells in Graves' hyperthyroidism and ophthalmopathy. Study-level results: The model identified upcoming ophthalmopathy a median about six months ahead of onset.

Template material for amplifying TCR beta CDR3 regions consisted of RNA transcripts. TCR CDR3 regions were first amplified by RT-PCR with HTBI primers. TCRdb itself ran the multiplex PCR reads through MiXCR, one entry per CDR3 protein. Of under 700,000 distinct CDR3 sequences in the sample, 16% were seen once. Participants, patients aged 18 to 65, had newly diagnosed hyperthyroidism with a duration under 2 months. Reasons for excluding patients were uncontrolled infection, other autoimmune disease, pregnancy or lactation. Each diagnosis was grounded in clinical symptoms, serum thyroxine and TRAb, thyroid ultrasound, and orbital computed tomography. The material sequenced was blood. This receptor was taken from a woman between 18 and 30 years old with Graves' hyperthyroidism.

The CDR3 sequence: CASSYVFVREGYNEQFF. CDR3 DNA: TGTGCCAGCAGCTACGTGTTTGTGCGGGAGGGATACAATGAGCAGTTCTTC. The chain recombines TRBV6-5 with TRBJ2-1; 9 bases align to TRBD2. The J segment lost 4 bases and the V segment lost 6 bases, leaving 13 bases of the junction unmatched. CDR1 and CDR2 (germline): MNHEY, SVGAGI. CDR3 size: 17 residues.